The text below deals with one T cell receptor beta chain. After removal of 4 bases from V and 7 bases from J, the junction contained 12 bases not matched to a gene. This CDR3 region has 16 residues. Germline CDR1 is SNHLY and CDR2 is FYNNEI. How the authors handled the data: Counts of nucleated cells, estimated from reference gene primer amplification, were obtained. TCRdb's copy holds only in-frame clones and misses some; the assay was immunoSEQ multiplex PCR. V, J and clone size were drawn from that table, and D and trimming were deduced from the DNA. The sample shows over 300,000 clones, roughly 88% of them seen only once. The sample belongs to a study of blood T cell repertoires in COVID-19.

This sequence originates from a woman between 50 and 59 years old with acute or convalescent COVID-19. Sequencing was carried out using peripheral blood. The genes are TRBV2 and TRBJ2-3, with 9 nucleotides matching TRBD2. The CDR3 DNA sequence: TGTGCCAGCAGTGTCCTCGGGGCGGGAGGGCCGAATACGCAGTATTTT. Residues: CASSVLGAGGPNTQYF.